This T cell receptor (beta chain) originates from a study of a mutant IDH1 vaccine in newly diagnosed glioma. Study information: Mean patient age was approximately 40 years; approximately 60% were male and about 40% female. Study observations and caveats: Pseudoprogression appears to have had no connection to changes in top peripheral T cell clonotypes.

Time point of the sample: week 23, last vaccination. Every single dose of the vaccine, 300 ug of mutant IDH1 20-mer peptide, came with topical imiquimod. Clones were read by immunoSEQ multiplex PCR, and TCRdb kept only the in-frame ones, dropping some. The profile covers 35,000 to 50,000 clones, with 65% to 85% appearing a single time and 2% to 2.5% taken by the ten largest. For this clone: Its antigen is as yet unknown.

Germline lookup yields CDR1 SNHLY and CDR2 FYNNEI. The CDR3 is 15 amino acids. Trimming removed 1 base from V and 2 bases from J; junction bases left unmatched: 5. The TCR was taken from a woman under 30 with glioma. Some clones in this sample may be carry-over from other donors' samples. Sequenced material: PBMCs, taken from a glioma patient whose treatment included an IDH1 peptide vaccine. This chain joins TRBV2 and TRBJ2-7; 7 bases align to TRBD2. The CDR3 DNA reads as TGTGCCAGCAGTGAAGGGACTAGTTCTGCCTACGAGCAGTACTTC. Its protein product is CASSEGTSSAYEQYF.